The clone carrying this TCR beta chain has only a few counts. Its specificity is unknown. Generated by immunoSEQ multiplex PCR, the TCRdb table keeps only in-frame clones and is missing some. The data hold about 980,000 clones, with about three quarters observed a single time. CDR1 is SGHDT, CDR2 YYEEEE, per germline. J was trimmed by 6 bases and V by 3 bases; bases with no gene match: 6. CDR3 length: 15 residues. This sample is drawn from a study of shared clonotypes between healthy human individuals. Regarding the study as a whole: Four donors shared around 5.1% of their naive CD4 clonotypes.

The source material was memory CD4+ T cells sorted from blood. The subset denotes: CD45RA-negative fraction. The source of this sequence is a man between 18 and 35 years old in good health. The V call is TRBV5-6, the J call TRBJ1-3; 10 nucleotides agree with TRBD1. CDR3 region: CASSSSGTGVNTIYF. The DNA of the CDR3 is TGTGCCAGCAGCTCCAGCGGGACAGGGGTAAACACCATATATTTT.